These T cell receptor beta chains were read from a single sample in a study of control samples from healthy donors and cancer patients. Using immunoSEQ multiplex PCR, the repertoire was profiled, and TCRdb retains in-frame clones only, with some absent. The sample yields about 410,000 clones, about nine tenths seen once. The sample comprised PBMCs. Every receptor here comes from a man aged 35-49 years with head and neck cancer. The CDR3 runs from the conserved cysteine through the conserved F or W. Fields, in order: V gene, D gene, J gene, clone size, CDR3 DNA, CDR3 protein. The D gene is left open where the match is weak. Size tells how often a clone was seen (once, few, many) or the class of an expanded clone, and some rows leave it out.

>TRBV18|TRBD1|TRBJ2-7|.
TGTGCCAGCTCACCCTTCCGGGACAGCAGCAACGAGCAGTACTTC
CASSPFRDSSNEQYF
>TRBV6-6|.|TRBJ2-7|.
TGTGCCAGCTGGGGAAACCGGGACGGTGAGTCCTACGAGCAGTACTTC
CASWGNRDGESYEQYF
>TRBV30|TRBD2|TRBJ2-1|.
TGTGCCTGGAACCCGGGACTAGCGATGCATGAGCAGTTCTTC
CAWNPGLAMHEQFF
>TRBV7-6|.|TRBJ2-1|once
TGTGCCAGCAGCTTAGGAGCAGGGGGGAATGAGCAGTTCTTC
CASSLGAGGNEQFF
>TRBV19|.|TRBJ2-5|.
TGTGCCAGTAGTACAAGGGACGGGGCTGGCGGAGAGACCCAGTACTTC
CASSTRDGAGGETQYF
>TRBV24-1|.|TRBJ2-7|once
TGTGCCACCAGCACAGGGTTTTCGAACTCCTACGAGCAGTACTTC
CATSTGFSNSYEQYF
>TRBV3-1/TRBV3-2|.|TRBJ1-6|.
TGTGCCAGCAGCCAAGATAATTCACCCCTCCACTTT
CASSQDNSPLHF
>TRBV30|.|TRBJ2-7|few
TGTGCCTGGAGCGGGGGAAAGTCCTACGAGCAGTACTTC
CAWSGGKSYEQYF
>TRBV6-4|.|TRBJ1-4|.
TGTGCCAGCAGTGCGTGGGGGGGGAATGAAAAACTGTTTTTT
CASSAWGGNEKLFF
>TRBV18|TRBD2|TRBJ2-1|.
TGTGCCAGCTCCCAGAGCGGGGGGGCTCCCAATGAGCAGTTCTTC
CASSQSGGAPNEQFF
>TRBV4-1|TRBD2|TRBJ2-3|.
TGCGCCAGCAGCCAAGATGGGGCGGGGGGCGGAGCAGATACGCAGTATTTT
CASSQDGAGGGADTQYF
>TRBV19|TRBD1|TRBJ1-2|.
TGTGCCAGTAGTATAGCGCACGGGGACAGGCCCTATGGCTACACCTTC
CASSIAHGDRPYGYTF
>TRBV9|.|TRBJ2-6|.
TGTGCCAGCAGCGCGCGGACCGCCGGGGGGGCCAACGTCCTGACTTTC
CASSARTAGGANVLTF
>TRBV6-5|TRBD1|TRBJ1-1|.
TGTGCCAGCAGAAAGGGGGCGTACGCTGAAGCTTTCTTT
CASRKGAYAEAFF
>TRBV18|TRBD1|TRBJ2-5|.
TGTGCCAGCTCACCTGGACAGGGGGCGGAGGAGACCCAGTACTTC
CASSPGQGAEETQYF
>TRBV18|.|TRBJ2-1|.
TGTGCCAGCTCACCAGTAGGGAACCCCTACAATGAGCAGTTCTTC
CASSPVGNPYNEQFF
>TRBV7-3|.|TRBJ1-1|.
TGTGCCAGCAGCTTACAAGAGAACACTGAAGCTTTCTTT
CASSLQENTEAFF
>TRBV10-2|.|TRBJ1-1|.
TGCGCCAGCACCCGGACGTTGAACACTGAAGCTTTCTTT
CASTRTLNTEAFF
>TRBV9|.|TRBJ1-1|.
TGTGCCAGCAGCGCTCAACAACAGGGTTACACTGAAGCTTTCTTT
CASSAQQQGYTEAFF
>TRBV27|.|TRBJ2-3|.
TGTGCCAGCAGTTTTTGGGACGCCCGCACAGATACGCAGTATTTT
CASSFWDARTDTQYF
>TRBV28|.|TRBJ1-1|.
TGTGCCAGCAGTCGGCGGGGGGGCCATGAAGCTTTCTTT
CASSRRGGHEAFF
>TRBV7-3|TRBD1|TRBJ1-1|.
TGTGCCAGCAGCCCAAGGCAGGGGGCGAACACTGAAGCTTTCTTT
CASSPRQGANTEAFF
>TRBV2|.|TRBJ1-1|.
TGTGCCAGCCCTCGGCGGCAGATGAACACTGAAGCTTTCTTT
CASPRRQMNTEAFF
>TRBV27|TRBD1|TRBJ1-2|.
TGTGCCAGCAGTTTCCACCGCGGGACAGGACCTGTCTATGGCTACACCTTC
CASSFHRGTGPVYGYTF
>TRBV7-2|TRBD1|TRBJ2-7|.
TGTGCCAGCAGCTCCCCCGGGACAGCTTCACCCTACGAGCAGTACTTC
CASSSPGTASPYEQYF
>TRBV9|.|TRBJ2-1|.
TGTGCCAGCAGCGTAGGGGGGGCGCGGGATGAGCAGTTCTTC
CASSVGGARDEQFF
>TRBV6-6|.|TRBJ2-1|.
TGTGCCAGCACCTTGATACGACAGTTCAATGAGCAGTTCTTC
CASTLIRQFNEQFF